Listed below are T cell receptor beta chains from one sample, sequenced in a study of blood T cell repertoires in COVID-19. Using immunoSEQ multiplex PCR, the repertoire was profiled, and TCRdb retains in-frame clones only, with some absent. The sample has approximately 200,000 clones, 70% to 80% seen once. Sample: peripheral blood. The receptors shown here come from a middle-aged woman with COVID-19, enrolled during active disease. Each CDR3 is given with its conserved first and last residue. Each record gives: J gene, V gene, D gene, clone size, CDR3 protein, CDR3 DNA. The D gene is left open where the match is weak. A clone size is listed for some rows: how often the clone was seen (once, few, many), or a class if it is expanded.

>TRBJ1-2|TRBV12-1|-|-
CASSSKGSHHYGYTF
TGTGCCAGCAGCTCCAAGGGGTCCCACCACTATGGCTACACCTTC
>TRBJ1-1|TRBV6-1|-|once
CASNQPGGATEAFF
TGTGCCAGCAACCAGCCCGGTGGGGCCACTGAAGCTTTCTTT
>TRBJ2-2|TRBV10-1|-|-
CASSDIGGGNPGELFF
TGCGCCAGCAGTGATATAGGCGGAGGGAATCCCGGGGAGCTGTTTTTT
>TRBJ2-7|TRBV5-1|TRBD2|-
CASSLDPAGSYEQYF
TGCGCCAGCAGCTTGGATCCAGCGGGGTCCTACGAGCAGTACTTC
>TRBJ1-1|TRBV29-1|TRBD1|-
CSVQQGAEAFF
TGCAGCGTTCAACAGGGGGCCGAAGCTTTCTTT
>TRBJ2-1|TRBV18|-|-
CASSILAGRYYNEQFF
TGTGCCAGCTCAATCTTGGCCGGGAGATACTACAATGAGCAGTTCTTC
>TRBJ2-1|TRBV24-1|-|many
CATSDLGLNEQFF
TGTGCCACCAGTGATTTAGGACTCAATGAGCAGTTCTTC
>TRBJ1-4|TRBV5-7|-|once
CASSLGALEKLFF
TGTGCCAGCAGCTTGGGGGCGCTTGAAAAACTGTTTTTT
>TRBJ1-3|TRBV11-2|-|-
CASSLAGGSGNTIYF
TGTGCCAGCAGCTTAGCGGGGGGCTCTGGAAACACCATATATTTT
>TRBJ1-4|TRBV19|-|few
CASSRQVDNEKLFF
TGTGCCAGTAGTAGGCAGGTCGATAATGAAAAACTGTTTTTT
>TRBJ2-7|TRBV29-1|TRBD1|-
CSVEIRPQQGKSFYEQYF
TGCAGCGTTGAAATCCGGCCACAACAGGGGAAAAGCTTCTACGAGCAGTACTTC
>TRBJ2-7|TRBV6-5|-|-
CASSYSGRGEQYF
TGTGCCAGCAGTTACTCGGGCAGGGGCGAGCAGTACTTC
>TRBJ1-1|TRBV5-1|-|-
CASSLTGRTEAFF
TGCGCCAGCAGCCTGACAGGCCGTACTGAAGCTTTCTTT
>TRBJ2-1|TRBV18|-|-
CASSQRGVPISDEFF
TGTGCCAGCTCACAGAGAGGAGTTCCTATAAGTGATGAGTTCTTC